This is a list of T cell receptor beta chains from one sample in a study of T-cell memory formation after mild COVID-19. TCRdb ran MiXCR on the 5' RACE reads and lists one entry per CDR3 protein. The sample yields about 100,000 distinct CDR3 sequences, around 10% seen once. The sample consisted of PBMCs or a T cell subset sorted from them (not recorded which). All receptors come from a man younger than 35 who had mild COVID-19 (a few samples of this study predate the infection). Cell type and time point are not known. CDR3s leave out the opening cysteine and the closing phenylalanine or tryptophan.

cdr3_aa: ASSQGPWGDEQF
v_call: TRBV14
j_call: TRBJ2-1

cdr3_aa: ASSPGGTGPYEQY
v_call: TRBV27
j_call: TRBJ2-7

cdr3_aa: ASRSRGQGSYEQY
v_call: TRBV4-1
j_call: TRBJ2-7

cdr3_aa: ASSWGQDKNIQY
v_call: TRBV7-9
j_call: TRBJ2-4

cdr3_aa: ETSGYNEQF
v_call: TRBV6-6
j_call: TRBJ2-1

cdr3_aa: ASSPHRGVNTGELF
v_call: TRBV10-2
j_call: TRBJ2-2

cdr3_aa: ASSWKQGSDEQY
v_call: TRBV4-1
j_call: TRBJ2-7

cdr3_aa: ASRYPSGGEISTQY
v_call: TRBV11-2
j_call: TRBJ2-3

cdr3_aa: ASSYRQGQTYEQY
v_call: TRBV6-2/TRBV6-3
j_call: TRBJ2-7

cdr3_aa: ATNDRGTTDTQY
v_call: TRBV15
j_call: TRBJ2-3

cdr3_aa: ASSLGVAPNSYNEQF
v_call: TRBV5-8
j_call: TRBJ2-1

cdr3_aa: ASSQLTWEGQGLAGSTDTQY
v_call: TRBV3-1
j_call: TRBJ2-3

cdr3_aa: ASSGEKLF
v_call: TRBV12-3/TRBV12-4
j_call: TRBJ1-4

cdr3_aa: ASSANTGSGNTIY
v_call: TRBV9
j_call: TRBJ1-3

cdr3_aa: ASTVSSGRTYEQY
v_call: TRBV5-1
j_call: TRBJ2-7

cdr3_aa: ASSLEPTKAYEQY
v_call: TRBV7-9
j_call: TRBJ2-7

cdr3_aa: ASSLGGGLAGGNEQF
v_call: TRBV13
j_call: TRBJ2-1

cdr3_aa: ATSDTYNEQF
v_call: TRBV24-1
j_call: TRBJ2-1

cdr3_aa: ASSEYSPQVLQETQY
v_call: TRBV25-1
j_call: TRBJ2-5

cdr3_aa: ATSDLSGDEQF
v_call: TRBV24-1
j_call: TRBJ2-1

cdr3_aa: ASSIEVFSYEQY
v_call: TRBV19
j_call: TRBJ2-7

cdr3_aa: ASSLRQGSSGELF
v_call: TRBV11-3
j_call: TRBJ2-2

cdr3_aa: ASSQEGTGRQPQH
v_call: TRBV4-1
j_call: TRBJ1-5

cdr3_aa: ASSLASGLSYTGELF
v_call: TRBV5-5
j_call: TRBJ2-2

cdr3_aa: ASTYLSGEQETQY
v_call: TRBV6-1
j_call: TRBJ2-5

cdr3_aa: ASSYLGQGASGYT
v_call: TRBV6-6
j_call: TRBJ1-2

cdr3_aa: ATGRNEQF
v_call: TRBV6-5
j_call: TRBJ2-1

cdr3_aa: ASLGQGYEQY
v_call: TRBV6-1
j_call: TRBJ2-7

cdr3_aa: ASSEAVAFPDTQY
v_call: TRBV6-1
j_call: TRBJ2-3

cdr3_aa: ASRVGGTEAF
v_call: TRBV19
j_call: TRBJ1-1

cdr3_aa: ASSLVGGSYEQY
v_call: TRBV11-2
j_call: TRBJ2-7

cdr3_aa: ASSPDRDYNEQF
v_call: TRBV7-6
j_call: TRBJ2-1

cdr3_aa: ASSFVDGYT
v_call: TRBV5-5
j_call: TRBJ1-2

cdr3_aa: ASSPIAGGSYNEQF
v_call: TRBV7-2
j_call: TRBJ2-1

cdr3_aa: ASSSKPVASYEQY
v_call: TRBV7-2
j_call: TRBJ2-7

cdr3_aa: ASSLENGELF
v_call: TRBV5-1
j_call: TRBJ2-2

cdr3_aa: SVVSRTGAYQETQY
v_call: TRBV29-1
j_call: TRBJ2-5

cdr3_aa: ASSYSFEAGQNEQF
v_call: TRBV6-5
j_call: TRBJ2-1

cdr3_aa: ASSLMGGTDTQY
v_call: TRBV5-5
j_call: TRBJ2-3

cdr3_aa: ASSQVGGALREQY
v_call: TRBV4-3
j_call: TRBJ2-7

cdr3_aa: SARRGGEEPQH
v_call: TRBV20-1
j_call: TRBJ1-5

cdr3_aa: ASSQVGGLLGTDTQY
v_call: TRBV4-1
j_call: TRBJ2-3

cdr3_aa: SVEGQETYEQY
v_call: TRBV29-1
j_call: TRBJ2-7

cdr3_aa: ASSPRTFPYFEQY
v_call: TRBV6-2/TRBV6-3
j_call: TRBJ2-7

cdr3_aa: ASSVGPQGNEQF
v_call: TRBV7-2
j_call: TRBJ2-1

cdr3_aa: ASSLVRGGYEQY
v_call: TRBV27
j_call: TRBJ2-7

cdr3_aa: ANPTGGHQPQH
v_call: TRBV5-1
j_call: TRBJ1-5

cdr3_aa: SVDNSGAPGTEAF
v_call: TRBV29-1
j_call: TRBJ1-1

cdr3_aa: ASVPGQGRETQY
v_call: TRBV7-9
j_call: TRBJ2-5

cdr3_aa: ASSEGLVVETQY
v_call: TRBV7-6
j_call: TRBJ2-5

cdr3_aa: ASSQMGGTSSYNEQF
v_call: TRBV4-1
j_call: TRBJ2-1

cdr3_aa: ASSSTLGLNEQF
v_call: TRBV12-3/TRBV12-4
j_call: TRBJ2-1

cdr3_aa: ASSQVRAGQETQY
v_call: TRBV14
j_call: TRBJ2-5